One and the same sample provided the 26 T cell receptor beta chains below, sequenced in a study of blood T cell repertoires in COVID-19. Profiled with immunoSEQ multiplex PCR; TCRdb holds only in-frame clones, not every one. Counted here are under 95,000 clones, more than 70% occurring once; the ten biggest clones make up roughly 6.8%. The source material was peripheral blood. The source of these receptors is a human donor with acute or convalescent COVID-19. The donor label of this sample is uncertain.

This chain links TRBV28 with TRBJ1-2, with 10 bases that match TRBD1. The J segment lost 7 bases and the V segment lost 4 bases, leaving 6 bases of the junction unmatched. The CDR3 extends over 14 amino acids. Germline lookup yields CDR1 MDHEN and CDR2 SYDVKM. This CDR3 reads CASSYGDRGFGYTF. The CDR3, as DNA: TGTGCCAGCAGTTACGGGGACAGGGGCTTTGGCTACACCTTC.

The genes are TRBV28 and TRBJ2-3; 8 bases align to TRBD2. This CDR3 contains 14 residues. V was clipped by 7 bases and J by 2 bases; unmatched bases: 5. Germline-derived CDR1 and CDR2 are MDHEN and SYDVKM. The CDR3 region has the DNA TGTGCCAGCACCTTCGGGGGGGTCACAGATACGCAGTATTTT. Protein: CASTFGGVTDTQYF.

The V and J genes are TRBV11-1 and TRBJ2-5; a possible D gene is TRBD2 (5 bases). V was pared by 7 bases and J by 4 bases, with 13 bases between. The CDR3 extends over 13 amino acids. CDR1 and CDR2 (germline): SGHAT, FQDESV (reference sequence). CDR3 in amino acids: CASTPRGRETQYF. The CDR3 coding sequence is TGTGCCAGCACTCCCCGGGGTAGAGAGACCCAGTACTTC.

This clone came up once. The J gene is TRBJ2-5, the V gene TRBV19, with a tentative D call TRBD2 (6 bases). CDR3 size: 16 residues. Germline V gene lookup returns CDR1 LNHDA and CDR2 SQIVND (reference sequence). V gave up 6 bases and J gave up 6 bases, with 23 bases separating them. Here the CDR3 reads CASSVSGLQGIQTQYF. Here the CDR3 DNA reads TGTGCCAGTAGCGTCTCGGGACTTCAAGGGATACAGACCCAGTACTTC. Using reference TRBV19 and TRBJ2-5 for the parts outside the CDR3, the full variable domain is DGGITQSPKYLFRKEGQNVTLSCEQNLNHDAMYWYRQDPGQGLRLIYYSQIVNDFQKGDIAEGYSVSREKKESFPLTVTSAQKNPTAFYLCASSVSGLQGIQTQYFGPGTRLLVL.

The chain recombines TRBV9 with TRBJ1-5, with D tentatively TRBD1 (5 bases). Per germline, CDR1 SGDLS and CDR2 YYNGEE. The CDR3 spans 16 residues. The V gene lost 0 bases and the J gene lost 0 bases, with 10 bases spanning the gap. CDR3 sequence (DNA): TGTGCCAGCAGCGTAGCTATGACAGTTAGCAATCAGCCCCAGCATTTT. Translated, it gives CASSVAMTVSNQPQHF. Using reference TRBV9 and TRBJ1-5 for the parts outside the CDR3, the full variable domain is DSGVTQTPKHLITATGQRVTLRCSPRSGDLSVYWYQQSLDQGLQFLIQYYNGEERAKGNILERFSAQQFPDLHSELNLSSLELGDSALYFCASSVAMTVSNQPQHFGDGTRLSIL.

The genes are TRBV5-1 and TRBJ2-3, with TRBD2 matching over 7 bases. The CDR3 is 13 amino acids. Trimming at V came to 6 bases and at J to 4 bases, leaving 5 bases not matched to a gene. Germline assignment: CDR1 SGHRS and CDR2 YFSETQ. The CDR3 loop is CASMVAGADTQYF. CDR3 nucleotide sequence: TGCGCCAGCATGGTAGCGGGCGCAGATACGCAGTATTTT.

V usage is TRBV5-4 and J usage is TRBJ2-7; 8 bases are a match to TRBD2. Germline CDR1 and CDR2: SGHNT and YYREEE (reference sequence). V dropped 3 bases and J dropped 6; count of bases not matched to a gene: 11. There are 15 residues in the CDR3. DNA for the CDR3: TGTGCCAGCAGCTCAGGCGGGGGGTGGTTCGGCGAGCAGTACTTC. It codes for CASSSGGGWFGEQYF. The full variable domain, rest sourced from reference TRBV5-4 and TRBJ2-7, is ETGVTQSPTHLIKTRGQQVTLRCSSQSGHNTVSWYQQALGQGPQFIFQYYREEENGRGNFPPRFSGLQFPNYSSELNVNALELDDSALYLCASSSGGGWFGEQYFGPGTRLTVT.

This clone appeared once. The genes are TRBV6-5 and TRBJ1-4; no firm D call. Germline-derived CDR1 and CDR2 are MNHEY and SVGAGI. V was cut by 8 bases and J by 7 bases, with 14 bases left in between. The CDR3 is 13 residues long. The CDR3 DNA sequence: TGTGCCAGCCTCGGGGAGGCGGGTGAAAAACTGTTTTTT. Protein: CASLGEAGEKLFF.

CDR3 in DNA: TGTGCCAGCAGTCAGCGTGGGACAGGGACTGCTTTCTTT. Amino acids: CASSQRGTGTAFF. V is TRBV6-5 and J is TRBJ1-1; 9 bases agree with TRBD1. Per germline, CDR1 MNHEY and CDR2 SVGAGI. J gave up 11 bases and V 5 bases, and 9 bases lay outside the gene matches. The CDR3 is made up of 13 amino acids.

The chain carries TRBV7-2 and TRBJ2-7; 12 bases line up with TRBD2. Germline values: CDR1 SGHTA, CDR2 FQGNSA. J gave up 3 bases and V 5 bases, and 5 bases lay outside the gene matches. The CDR3 loop spans 15 amino acids. CDR3 nucleotides: TGTGCCAGCAGCCGGACGACTAGCGGGGGCTACGAGCAGTACTTC. Residues: CASSRTTSGGYEQYF.

CDR3 sequence (DNA): TGTGCCTGGACAAAGATCGGTGAGCAGTTCTTC. Translated, it gives CAWTKIGEQFF. This chain connects TRBV30 to TRBJ2-1; D unresolved. Trimming removed 4 bases at V and 9 bases at J, with 10 bases between. The V gene's germline CDR1 is GTSNPN and CDR2 SVGIG (reference sequence). CDR3 size: 11 residues.

In its sample, this clone was seen once. The chain uses TRBV29-1 and TRBJ1-1; tentatively, D is TRBD1 (6 bases). Germline CDR1 is SQVTM and CDR2 is ANQGSEA. The CDR3 contains 13 residues. Trimming pared 4 bases from V and 0 bases from J, leaving 9 bases between. The CDR3 sequence: CSVAGTLNTEAFF. The CDR3 DNA sequence: TGCAGCGTTGCCGGGACACTGAACACTGAAGCTTTCTTT.

The gene calls are TRBV19 and TRBJ2-1, with D tentatively TRBD2 (6 bases). CDR3 length equals 18 residues. Trimming took off 3 bases at V and 3 bases at J, with 21 bases between the two ends. Germline V lookup: CDR1 LNHDA, CDR2 SQIVND (reference sequence). The CDR3 DNA sequence: TGTGCCAGTAGTATTGAGGGAGGAGGCGGGCCGCGCTACAATGAGCAGTTCTTC. Its translation is CASSIEGGGGPRYNEQFF.

The gene calls are TRBV6-2 or TRBV6-3 and TRBJ2-7; perhaps TRBD1 as D (5 bases). CDR3 length: 16 amino acids. In germline, CDR1 is MNHEY, CDR2 SVGEGT. V was cut by 4 bases and J by 0 bases, with 16 bases left in between. CDR3 coding DNA: TGTGCCAGCAGTTCGAAGATAGGGGCCGTCTCCTACGAGCAGTACTTC. Protein sequence: CASSSKIGAVSYEQYF.

The gene calls are TRBV7-2 and TRBJ2-7, with TRBD2 as a possible D gene (6 bases). Germline V lookup: CDR1 SGHTA, CDR2 FQGNSA. This CDR3 region has 13 residues. The V and J ends lost 3 bases and 1 base respectively, with 7 bases between them. The CDR3 region is CASSFAGSYEQYF. As DNA, the CDR3 is TGTGCCAGCAGCTTTGCGGGGTCCTACGAGCAGTACTTC.

J is TRBJ1-1 and V is TRBV10-3; 12 nucleotides match TRBD1. V lost 3 bases and J lost 0; bases outside the gene matches: 2. The CDR3 runs 16 residues. The germline V gene encodes CDR1 ENHRY and CDR2 SYGVKD. The CDR3 sequence: CAISERDRGLNTEAFF. For the CDR3, the DNA is TGTGCCATCAGTGAAAGGGACAGGGGGCTGAACACTGAAGCTTTCTTT.

The chain is built from TRBV5-1 and TRBJ1-6; D may be TRBD1 (6 bases). The germline V and J ends were trimmed by 2 bases and 8 bases, with 11 bases remaining between them. This CDR3 region has 14 residues. CDR1 SGHRS and CDR2 YFSETQ come from the germline V gene. CDR3 DNA sequence: TGCGCCAGCAGCTTATCAGGGGACGATTCACCCCTCCACTTT. Translation gives CASSLSGDDSPLHF.

This clone appeared a single time. The chain employs TRBV6-5 and TRBJ1-2; D is ambiguous. Germline assignment: CDR1 MNHEY and CDR2 SVGAGI. The CDR3 loop spans 14 amino acids. Trimming shortened V by 6 bases and J by 3 bases, and 14 bases separated the two germline ends. CDR3 amino acids: CASRPSPDYYGYTF. As DNA, the CDR3 is TGTGCCAGCAGGCCGAGTCCTGATTACTATGGCTACACCTTC.

The V gene is TRBV29-1, the J gene TRBJ2-1; D unclear. Germline loops: CDR1 SQVTM, CDR2 ANQGSEA. V gave up 3 bases and J gave up 0 bases, with 15 bases separating them. The CDR3 length is 16 residues. The CDR3 region is CSVEPFGRSSYNEQFF. DNA for the CDR3: TGCAGCGTTGAGCCTTTTGGCAGAAGCTCCTACAATGAGCAGTTCTTC.

The CDR3 region is CASSQNSRGLAGNTDTQYF. DNA for the CDR3: TGTGCCAGCAGCCAAAATAGCCGGGGACTAGCGGGGAACACAGATACGCAGTATTTT. V is TRBV9 and J is TRBJ2-3; 13 positions match TRBD2. CDR1 is SGDLS and CDR2 is YYNGEE in the germline V gene. The CDR3 spans 19 residues. The junction had 13 bases not matched to a gene; V was cut back by 4 bases and J by 2 bases.

Only one count was recorded for this clone. The chain recombines TRBV3-1 (or the pseudogene TRBV3-2) with TRBJ2-2; 9 nucleotides line up with TRBD1. CDR1 is LGHDT and CDR2 is YNNKEL in the germline V gene (reference sequence). The CDR3 sequence is 16 residues long. J gave up 5 bases and V 4 bases, and 8 bases lay outside the gene matches. CDR3 sequence: CASSLTRTGDTGELFF. CDR3 in DNA: TGTGCCAGCAGCCTTACCAGGACAGGGGATACCGGGGAGCTGTTTTTT.

The chain is built from TRBV7-2 and TRBJ2-1, with 8 bases fitting TRBD2. The junction had 11 bases not matched to a gene; V was cut back by 5 bases and J by 2 bases. CDR1 is SGHTA and CDR2 is FQGNSA in the germline V gene. The CDR3 has 17 residues. CDR3 in amino acids: CASSPGGGATAYNEQFF. As DNA, the CDR3 is TGTGCCAGCAGCCCCGGGGGGGGCGCGACCGCCTACAATGAGCAGTTCTTC.

The chain recombines TRBV28 with TRBJ1-1; tentatively, D is TRBD1 (5 bases). The CDR3 is 14 residues long. The germline V and J ends were trimmed by 3 bases and 1 base, with 9 bases remaining between them. Per germline, CDR1 MDHEN and CDR2 SYDVKM. CDR3 amino acids: CASSFFRGNTEAFF. The CDR3 DNA is TGTGCCAGCAGTTTTTTTAGGGGGAACACTGAAGCTTTCTTT.

This clone was seen once. This chain connects TRBV11-2 to TRBJ2-7, with a possible D match to TRBD1 (5 bases). V was trimmed by 4 bases and J by 1 base, leaving 14 bases between them. Germline CDR1 reads SGHAT; CDR2 reads FQNNGV. This CDR3 is 15 amino acids long. CDR3 in amino acids: CASSSPRARSYEQYF. The CDR3 bases are TGTGCCAGCAGCTCGCCCAGGGCAAGGTCCTACGAGCAGTACTTC.

The chain recombines TRBV28 with TRBJ2-7; TRBD2 agrees at 11 bases. This CDR3 comprises 15 residues. Unmatched junction bases numbered 2, after V lost 4 bases and J lost 0 bases. Germline CDR1 is MDHEN and CDR2 is SYDVKM. The CDR3 here is CASSSGLAGSYEQYF. CDR3 DNA: TGTGCCAGCAGTTCCGGACTAGCGGGCTCCTACGAGCAGTACTTC.

The chain recombines TRBV19 with TRBJ2-5; the match to TRBD2 covers 9 bases. The CDR3 runs to 15 residues. The germline CDR1 and CDR2 sequences are LNHDA and SQIVND (reference sequence). With V trimmed by 7 bases and J by 0 bases, 6 bases remained unmatched. The CDR3: CASTNSGGNQETQYF. The CDR3 coding sequence is TGTGCCAGTACGAATAGCGGGGGAAACCAAGAGACCCAGTACTTC.